This TCR beta chain was obtained from a study of blood T cell repertoires in COVID-19. Using immunoSEQ multiplex PCR, the repertoire was profiled, and TCRdb retains in-frame clones only, with some absent. The data show 200,000 to 250,000 clones, around 91% seen once. CDR3 length: 15 residues. From germline, CDR1 is KGHDR and CDR2 SFDVKD. Between the trimmed V and J ends, which lost 4 bases and 2 bases, there was a span of 13 bases. The gene calls are TRBV24-1 and TRBJ1-1; D is perhaps TRBD1 (6 bases). The origin of this receptor is a woman under 30 in a cohort exposed to, infected with or recovered from COVID-19 (not recorded which). The sample comprised PBMCs or T cells enriched from blood (not recorded which). The CDR3 nucleotides read TGTGCCACCAGTGACCGGGGGGGGCCTAACACTGAAGCTTTCTTT. Encoded protein: CATSDRGGPNTEAFF.